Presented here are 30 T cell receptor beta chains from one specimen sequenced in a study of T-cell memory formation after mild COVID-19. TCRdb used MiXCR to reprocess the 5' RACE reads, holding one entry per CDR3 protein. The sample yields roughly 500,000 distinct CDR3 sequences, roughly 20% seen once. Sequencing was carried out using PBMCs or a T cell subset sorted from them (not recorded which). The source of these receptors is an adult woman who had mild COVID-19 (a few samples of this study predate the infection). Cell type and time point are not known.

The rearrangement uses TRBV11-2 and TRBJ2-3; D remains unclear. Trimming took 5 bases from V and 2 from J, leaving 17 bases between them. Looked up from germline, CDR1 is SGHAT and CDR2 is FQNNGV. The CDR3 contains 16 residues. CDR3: CASSRQGREDTDTQYF. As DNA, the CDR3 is TGTGCCAGCAGCCGCCAAGGCCGAGAAGACACAGATACGCAGTATTTT.

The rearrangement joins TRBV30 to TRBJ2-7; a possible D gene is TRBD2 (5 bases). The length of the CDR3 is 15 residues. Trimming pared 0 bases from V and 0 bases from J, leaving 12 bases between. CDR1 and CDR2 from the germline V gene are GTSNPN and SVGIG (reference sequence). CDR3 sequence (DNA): TGTGCCTGGAGTGTAATTGTAGGGAGCTCCTACGAGCAGTACTTC. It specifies CAWSVIVGSSYEQYF.

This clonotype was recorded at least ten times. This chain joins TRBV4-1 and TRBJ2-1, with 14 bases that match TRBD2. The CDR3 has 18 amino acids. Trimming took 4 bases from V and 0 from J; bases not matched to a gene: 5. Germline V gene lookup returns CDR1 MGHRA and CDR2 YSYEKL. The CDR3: CASSRGLAGGNSYNEQFF. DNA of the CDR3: TGCGCCAGCAGCCGAGGACTAGCGGGGGGCAACTCCTACAATGAGCAGTTCTTC.

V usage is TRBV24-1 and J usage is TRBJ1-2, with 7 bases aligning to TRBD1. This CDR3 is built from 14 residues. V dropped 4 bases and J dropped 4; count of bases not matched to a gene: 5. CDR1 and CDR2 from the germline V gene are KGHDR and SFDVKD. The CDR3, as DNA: TGTGCCACCAGTGACGGGACAGACCTCTATGGCTACACCTTC. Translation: CATSDGTDLYGYTF.

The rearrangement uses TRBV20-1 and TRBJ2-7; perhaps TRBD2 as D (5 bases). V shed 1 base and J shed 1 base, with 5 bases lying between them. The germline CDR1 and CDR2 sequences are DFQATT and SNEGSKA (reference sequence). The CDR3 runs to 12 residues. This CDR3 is CSARGESYEQYF. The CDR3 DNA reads TGCAGTGCTAGAGGGGAGTCCTACGAGCAGTACTTC.

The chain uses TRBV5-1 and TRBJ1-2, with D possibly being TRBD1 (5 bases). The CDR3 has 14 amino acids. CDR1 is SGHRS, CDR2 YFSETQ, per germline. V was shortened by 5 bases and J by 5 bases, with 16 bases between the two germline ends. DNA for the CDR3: TGCGCCAGCAGGACATCACGGGCAGGGTATGGCTACACCTTC. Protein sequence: CASRTSRAGYGYTF.

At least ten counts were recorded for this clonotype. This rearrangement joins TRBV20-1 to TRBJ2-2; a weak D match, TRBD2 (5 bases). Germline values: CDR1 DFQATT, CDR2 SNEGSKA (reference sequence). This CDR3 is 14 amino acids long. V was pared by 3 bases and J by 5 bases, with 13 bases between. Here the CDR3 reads CSASPGVRTGELFF. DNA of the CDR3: TGCAGTGCTAGCCCCGGGGTTAGAACCGGGGAGCTGTTTTTT.

The CDR3 bases are TGTGCCAGCAGGATAATACGGGGCTACGAGCAGTACTTC. This codes for CASRIIRGYEQYF. The chain has TRBV21-1 and TRBJ2-7. TRBV21-1 is marked as a pseudogene. The CDR3 contains 13 residues.

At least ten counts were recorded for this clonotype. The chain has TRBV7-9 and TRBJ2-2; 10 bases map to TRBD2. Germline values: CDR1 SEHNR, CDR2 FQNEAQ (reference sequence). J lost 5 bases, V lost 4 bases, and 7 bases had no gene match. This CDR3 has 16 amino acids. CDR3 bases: TGTGCCAGCAGCTCTCCTAGCGGGAGTCAAACCGGGGAGCTGTTTTTT. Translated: CASSSPSGSQTGELFF.

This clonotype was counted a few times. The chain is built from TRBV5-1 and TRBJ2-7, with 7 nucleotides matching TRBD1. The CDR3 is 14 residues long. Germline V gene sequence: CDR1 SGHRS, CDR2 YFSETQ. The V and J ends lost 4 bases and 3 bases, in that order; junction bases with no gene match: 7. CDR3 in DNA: TGCGCCAGCAGCCTGACAGGGTCTATCTACGAGCAGTACTTC. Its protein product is CASSLTGSIYEQYF.

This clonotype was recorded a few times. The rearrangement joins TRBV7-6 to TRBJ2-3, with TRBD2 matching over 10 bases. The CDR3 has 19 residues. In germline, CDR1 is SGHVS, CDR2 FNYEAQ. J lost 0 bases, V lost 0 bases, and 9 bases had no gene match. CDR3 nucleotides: TGTGCCAGCAGCTTAGCGACGTGGACTAGCGGAGCTAGCACAGATACGCAGTATTTT. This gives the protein CASSLATWTSGASTDTQYF.

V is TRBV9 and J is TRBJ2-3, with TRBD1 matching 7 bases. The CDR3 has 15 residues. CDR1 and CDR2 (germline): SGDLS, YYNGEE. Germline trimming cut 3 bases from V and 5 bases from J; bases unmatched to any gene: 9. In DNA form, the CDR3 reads TGTGCCAGCAGCGCAGACAGGGTTGCCGGAGATACGCAGTATTTT. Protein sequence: CASSADRVAGDTQYF. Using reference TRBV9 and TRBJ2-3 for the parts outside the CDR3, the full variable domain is DSGVTQTPKHLITATGQRVTLRCSPRSGDLSVYWYQQSLDQGLQFLIQYYNGEERAKGNILERFSAQQFPDLHSELNLSSLELGDSALYFCASSADRVAGDTQYFGPGTRLTVL.

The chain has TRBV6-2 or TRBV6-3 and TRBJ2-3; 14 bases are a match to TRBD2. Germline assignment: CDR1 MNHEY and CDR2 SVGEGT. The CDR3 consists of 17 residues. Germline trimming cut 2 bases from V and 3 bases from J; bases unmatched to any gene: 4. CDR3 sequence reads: CASSYVTSGRDTDTQYF. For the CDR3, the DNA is TGTGCCAGCAGTTACGTGACTAGCGGGAGGGATACAGATACGCAGTATTTT.

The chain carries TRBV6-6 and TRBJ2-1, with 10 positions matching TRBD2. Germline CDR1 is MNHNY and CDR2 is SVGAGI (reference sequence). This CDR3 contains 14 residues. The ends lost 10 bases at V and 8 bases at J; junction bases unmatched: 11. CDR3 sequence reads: CAILAGGVGDEQFF. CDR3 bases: TGTGCCATCTTAGCGGGAGGTGTGGGCGATGAGCAGTTCTTC.

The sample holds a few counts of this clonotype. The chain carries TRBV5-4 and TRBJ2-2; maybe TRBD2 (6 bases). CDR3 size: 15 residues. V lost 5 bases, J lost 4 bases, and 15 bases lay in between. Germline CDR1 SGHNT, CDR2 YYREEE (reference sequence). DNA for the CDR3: TGTGCCAGCAGATCCGGGACTCTAGTCACCGGGGAGCTGTTTTTT. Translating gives CASRSGTLVTGELFF.

The CDR3 is CASSPDNEYLYEQYF. DNA for the CDR3: TGTGCCAGCAGTCCCGACAATGAATATCTCTACGAGCAGTACTTC. This sequence joins TRBV25-1 and TRBJ2-7; no reliable D call. Germline V CDR1 and CDR2: MGHDK, SYGVNS. Trimming took 5 bases from V and 3 from J, leaving 17 bases between them. CDR3 length: 15 residues.

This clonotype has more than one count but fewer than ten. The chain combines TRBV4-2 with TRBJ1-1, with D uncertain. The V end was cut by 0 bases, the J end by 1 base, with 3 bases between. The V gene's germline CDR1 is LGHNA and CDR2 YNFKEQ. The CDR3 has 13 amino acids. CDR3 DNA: TGTGCCAGCAGCCAAGAACAGAACACTGAAGCTTTCTTT. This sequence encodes CASSQEQNTEAFF.

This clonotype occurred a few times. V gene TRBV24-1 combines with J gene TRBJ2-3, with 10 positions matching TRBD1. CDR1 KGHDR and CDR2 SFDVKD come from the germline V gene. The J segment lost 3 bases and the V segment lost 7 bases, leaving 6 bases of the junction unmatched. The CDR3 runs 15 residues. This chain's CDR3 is CATRTGQGYTDTQYF. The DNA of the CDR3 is TGTGCCACCAGAACGGGACAGGGGTATACAGATACGCAGTATTTT.

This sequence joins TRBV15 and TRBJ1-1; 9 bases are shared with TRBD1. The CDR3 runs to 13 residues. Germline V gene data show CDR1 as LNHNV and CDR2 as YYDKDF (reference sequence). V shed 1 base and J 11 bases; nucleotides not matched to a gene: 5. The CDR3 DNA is TGTGCCACCAGCAGAGCGGACAGGGGTGAGGCTTTCTTT. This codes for CATSRADRGEAFF.

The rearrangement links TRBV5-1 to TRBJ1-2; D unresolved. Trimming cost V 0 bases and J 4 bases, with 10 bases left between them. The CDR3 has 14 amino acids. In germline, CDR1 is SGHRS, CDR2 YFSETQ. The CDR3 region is CASSLEPDGYGYTF. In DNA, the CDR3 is TGCGCCAGCAGCTTGGAGCCAGATGGCTATGGCTACACCTTC.

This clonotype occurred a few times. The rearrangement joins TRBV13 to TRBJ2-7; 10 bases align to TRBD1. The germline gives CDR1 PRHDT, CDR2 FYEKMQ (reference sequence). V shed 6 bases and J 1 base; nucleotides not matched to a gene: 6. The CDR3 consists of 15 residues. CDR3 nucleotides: TGTGCCAGCAGTCGCGGACAGGGGGTGTCCTACGAGCAGTACTTC. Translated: CASSRGQGVSYEQYF. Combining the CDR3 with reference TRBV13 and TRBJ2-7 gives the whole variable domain AAGVIQSPRHLIKEKRETATLKCYPIPRHDTVYWYQQGPGQDPQFLISFYEKMQSDKGSIPDRFSAQQFSDYHSELNMSSLELGDSALYFCASSRGQGVSYEQYFGPGTRLTVT.

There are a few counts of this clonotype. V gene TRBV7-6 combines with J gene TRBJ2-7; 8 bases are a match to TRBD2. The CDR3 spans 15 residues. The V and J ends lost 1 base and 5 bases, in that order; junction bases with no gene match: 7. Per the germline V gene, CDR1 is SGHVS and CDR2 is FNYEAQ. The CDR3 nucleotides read TGTGCCAGCAGCTTAGAGGCGGGAGGAGGGAACGAGCAGTACTTC. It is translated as CASSLEAGGGNEQYF.

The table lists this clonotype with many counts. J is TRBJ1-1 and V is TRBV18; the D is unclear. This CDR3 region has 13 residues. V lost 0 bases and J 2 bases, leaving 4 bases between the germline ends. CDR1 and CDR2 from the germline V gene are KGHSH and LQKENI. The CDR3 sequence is CASSPPVNTEAFF. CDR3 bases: TGTGCCAGCTCACCACCGGTAAACACTGAAGCTTTCTTT.

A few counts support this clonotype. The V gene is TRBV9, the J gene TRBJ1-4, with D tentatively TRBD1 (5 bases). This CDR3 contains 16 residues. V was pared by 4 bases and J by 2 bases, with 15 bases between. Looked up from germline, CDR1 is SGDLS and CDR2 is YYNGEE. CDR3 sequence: CASSPEGKGTNEKLFF. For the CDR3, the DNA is TGTGCCAGCAGCCCCGAGGGAAAGGGGACTAATGAAAAACTGTTTTTT.

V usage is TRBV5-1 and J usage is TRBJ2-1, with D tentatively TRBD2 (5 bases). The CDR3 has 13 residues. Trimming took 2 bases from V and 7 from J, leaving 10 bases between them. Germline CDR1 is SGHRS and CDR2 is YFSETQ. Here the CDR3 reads CASSFGETNEQFF. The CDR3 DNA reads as TGCGCCAGCAGCTTCGGGGAAACTAATGAGCAGTTCTTC.

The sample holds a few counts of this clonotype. The CDR3 loop reads CATRPRTQGGYEQYF. CDR3 DNA sequence: TGTGCCACCAGACCGAGAACCCAGGGGGGGTACGAGCAGTACTTC. This chain uses TRBV15 with TRBJ2-7; D possibly matches TRBD1 or TRBD2 (7 bases each). Per the germline V gene, CDR1 is LNHNV and CDR2 is YYDKDF (reference sequence). CDR3 length: 15 residues. The V and J ends lost 6 bases and 4 bases respectively, with 19 bases between them. Supplemented by reference TRBV15 and TRBJ2-7, the full variable domain reads DAMVIQNPRYQVTQFGKPVTLSCSQTLNHNVMYWYQQKSSQAPKLLFHYYDKDFNNEADTPDNFQSRRPNTSFCFLDIRSPGLGDTAMYLCATRPRTQGGYEQYFGPGTRLTVT.

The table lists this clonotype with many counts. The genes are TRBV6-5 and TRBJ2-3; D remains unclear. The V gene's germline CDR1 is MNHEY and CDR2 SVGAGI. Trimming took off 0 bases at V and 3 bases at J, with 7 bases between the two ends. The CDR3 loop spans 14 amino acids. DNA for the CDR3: TGTGCCAGCAGTTACTCGGGCCGGACAGATACGCAGTATTTT. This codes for CASSYSGRTDTQYF.

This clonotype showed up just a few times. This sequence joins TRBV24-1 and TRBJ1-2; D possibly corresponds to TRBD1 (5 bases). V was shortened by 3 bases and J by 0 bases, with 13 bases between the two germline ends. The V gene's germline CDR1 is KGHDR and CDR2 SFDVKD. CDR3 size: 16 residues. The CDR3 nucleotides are TGTGCCACCAGTGATCCCCGGGACGGCGCTAACTATGGCTACACCTTC. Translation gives CATSDPRDGANYGYTF.

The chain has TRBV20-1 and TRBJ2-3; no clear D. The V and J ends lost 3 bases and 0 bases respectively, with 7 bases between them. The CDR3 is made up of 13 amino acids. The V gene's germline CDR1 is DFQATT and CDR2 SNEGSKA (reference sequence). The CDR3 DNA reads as TGCAGTGCTAGCGGAACTAGCACAGATACGCAGTATTTT. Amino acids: CSASGTSTDTQYF.

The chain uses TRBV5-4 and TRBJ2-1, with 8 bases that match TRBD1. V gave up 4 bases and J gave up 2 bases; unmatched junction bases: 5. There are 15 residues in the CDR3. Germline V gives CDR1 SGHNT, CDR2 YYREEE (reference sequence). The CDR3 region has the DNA TGTGCCAGCAGCCCGGACAGGGCAGCCTACAATGAGCAGTTCTTC. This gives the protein CASSPDRAAYNEQFF.